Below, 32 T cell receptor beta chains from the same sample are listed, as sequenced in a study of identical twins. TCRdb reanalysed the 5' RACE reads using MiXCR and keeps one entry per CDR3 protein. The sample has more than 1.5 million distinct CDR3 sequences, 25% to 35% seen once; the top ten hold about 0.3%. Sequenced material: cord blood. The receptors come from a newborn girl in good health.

The CDR3 loop reads CASSKWGDRGLAGNQPQHF. For the CDR3, the DNA is TGTGCCAGCAGCAAATGGGGGGACAGGGGGCTAGCAGGCAATCAGCCCCAGCATTTT. This chain connects TRBV21-1 to TRBJ1-5; TRBD1, the D gene given by the table, was not confirmed from the DNA. TRBV21-1 is termed a pseudogene. The CDR3 runs 19 residues.

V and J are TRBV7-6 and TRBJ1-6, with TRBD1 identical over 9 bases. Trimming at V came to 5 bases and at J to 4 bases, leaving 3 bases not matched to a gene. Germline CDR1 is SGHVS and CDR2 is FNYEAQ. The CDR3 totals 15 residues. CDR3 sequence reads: CASSRDRAYNSPLHF. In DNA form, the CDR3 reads TGTGCCAGCAGCCGGGACAGGGCTTATAATTCACCCCTCCACTTT. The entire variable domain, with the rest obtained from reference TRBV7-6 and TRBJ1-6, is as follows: GAGVSQSPRYKVTKRGQDVALRCDPISGHVSLYWYRQALGQGPEFLTYFNYEAQQDKSGLPNDRFSAERPEGSISTLTIQRTEQRDSAMYRCASSRDRAYNSPLHFGNGTRLTVT.

CDR3 sequence reads: CASEAGHEQYF. The CDR3 bases are TGTGCCAGCGAGGCGGGGCACGAGCAGTACTTC. The chain has TRBV28 and TRBJ2-4; D possibly corresponds to TRBD2 (6 bases). The J call may be incorrect, as the DNA end agrees better with TRBJ2-7. The germline V gene has CDR1 MDHEN and CDR2 SYDVKM. The CDR3 extends over 11 amino acids.

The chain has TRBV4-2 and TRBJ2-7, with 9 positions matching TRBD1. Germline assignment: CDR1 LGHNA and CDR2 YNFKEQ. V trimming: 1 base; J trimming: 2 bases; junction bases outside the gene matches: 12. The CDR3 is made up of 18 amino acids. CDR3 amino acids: CASSQVLAGDRDPYEQYF. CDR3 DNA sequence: TGTGCCAGCAGCCAAGTCCTTGCCGGGGACAGGGACCCCTACGAGCAGTACTTC.

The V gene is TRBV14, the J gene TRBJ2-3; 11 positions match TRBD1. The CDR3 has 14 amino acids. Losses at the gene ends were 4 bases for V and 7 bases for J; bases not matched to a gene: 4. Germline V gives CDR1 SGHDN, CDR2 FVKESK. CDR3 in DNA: TGTGCCAGCAGCCCGGACAGGGGGCTTAATACGCAGTATTTT. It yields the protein CASSPDRGLNTQYF.

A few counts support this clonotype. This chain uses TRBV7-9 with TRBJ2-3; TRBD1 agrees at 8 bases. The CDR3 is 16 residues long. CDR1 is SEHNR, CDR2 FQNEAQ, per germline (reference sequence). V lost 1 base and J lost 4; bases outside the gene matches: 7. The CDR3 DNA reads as TGTGCCAGCAGCTTAGATGACAGGGGCTCGGCAGATACGCAGTATTTT. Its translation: CASSLDDRGSADTQYF.

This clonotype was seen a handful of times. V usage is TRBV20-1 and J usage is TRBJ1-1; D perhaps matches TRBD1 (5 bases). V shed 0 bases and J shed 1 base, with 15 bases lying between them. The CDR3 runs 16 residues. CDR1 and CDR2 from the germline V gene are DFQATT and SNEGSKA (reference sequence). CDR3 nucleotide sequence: TGCAGTGCTAGAGATACCCCGGACCAGGGGAACACTGAAGCTTTCTTT. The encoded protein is CSARDTPDQGNTEAFF.

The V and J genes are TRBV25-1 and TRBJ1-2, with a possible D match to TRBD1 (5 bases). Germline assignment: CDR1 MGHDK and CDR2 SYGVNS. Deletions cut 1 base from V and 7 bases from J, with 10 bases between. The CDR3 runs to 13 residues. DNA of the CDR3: TGTGCCAGCAGTGAATGGTGGAGGGGTGGCTACACCTTC. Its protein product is CASSEWWRGGYTF.

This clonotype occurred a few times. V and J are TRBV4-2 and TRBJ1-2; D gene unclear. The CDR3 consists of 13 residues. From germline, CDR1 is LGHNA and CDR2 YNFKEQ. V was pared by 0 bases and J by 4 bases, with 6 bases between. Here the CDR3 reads CASSQDTSYGYTF. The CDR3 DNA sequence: TGTGCCAGCAGCCAAGATACGTCCTATGGCTACACCTTC.

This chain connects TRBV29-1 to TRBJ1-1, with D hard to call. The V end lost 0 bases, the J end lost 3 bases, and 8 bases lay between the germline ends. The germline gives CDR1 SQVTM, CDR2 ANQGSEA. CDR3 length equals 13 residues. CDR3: CSVEDARYTEAFF. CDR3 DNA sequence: TGCAGCGTTGAAGATGCCAGGTACACTGAAGCTTTCTTT.

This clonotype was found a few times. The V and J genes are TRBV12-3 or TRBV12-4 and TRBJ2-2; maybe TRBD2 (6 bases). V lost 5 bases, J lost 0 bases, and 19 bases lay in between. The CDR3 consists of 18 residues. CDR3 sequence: CASSPLRDSGANTGELFF. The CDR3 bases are TGTGCCAGCAGTCCCCTCAGGGATAGCGGAGCGAACACCGGGGAGCTGTTTTTT.

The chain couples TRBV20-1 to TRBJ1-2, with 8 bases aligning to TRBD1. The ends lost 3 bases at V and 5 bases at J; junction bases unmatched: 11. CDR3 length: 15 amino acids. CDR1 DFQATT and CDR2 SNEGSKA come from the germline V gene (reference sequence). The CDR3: CSASFQGAIVYGYTF. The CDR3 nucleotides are TGCAGTGCTAGCTTCCAGGGGGCGATAGTTTATGGCTACACCTTC.

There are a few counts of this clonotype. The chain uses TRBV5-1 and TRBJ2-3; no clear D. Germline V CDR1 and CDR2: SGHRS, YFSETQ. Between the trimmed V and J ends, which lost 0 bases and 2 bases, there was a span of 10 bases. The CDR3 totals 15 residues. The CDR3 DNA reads TGCGCCAGCAGCTTGGCACGGGCCCCCACAGATACGCAGTATTTT. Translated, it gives CASSLARAPTDTQYF.

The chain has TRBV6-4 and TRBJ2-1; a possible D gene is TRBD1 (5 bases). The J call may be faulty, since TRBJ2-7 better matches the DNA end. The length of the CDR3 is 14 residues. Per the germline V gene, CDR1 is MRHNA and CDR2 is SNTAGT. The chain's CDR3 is CASSEWGSYNEQYF. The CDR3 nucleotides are TGTGCCAGCAGTGAATGGGGCTCCTACAATGAGCAGTACTTC.

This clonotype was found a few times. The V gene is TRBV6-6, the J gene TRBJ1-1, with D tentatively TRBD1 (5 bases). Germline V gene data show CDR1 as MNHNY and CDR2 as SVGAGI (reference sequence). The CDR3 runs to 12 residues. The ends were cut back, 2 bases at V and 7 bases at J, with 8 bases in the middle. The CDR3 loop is CASSYGQNEAFF. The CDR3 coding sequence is TGTGCCAGCAGTTACGGACAAAATGAAGCTTTCTTT.

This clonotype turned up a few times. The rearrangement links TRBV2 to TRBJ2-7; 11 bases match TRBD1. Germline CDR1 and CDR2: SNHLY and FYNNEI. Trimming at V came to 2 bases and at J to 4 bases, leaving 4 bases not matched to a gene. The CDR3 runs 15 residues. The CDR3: CASSENWDRGYEQYF. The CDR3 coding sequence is TGTGCCAGCAGTGAAAACTGGGACAGGGGGTACGAGCAGTACTTC.

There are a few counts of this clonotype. Here the CDR3 DNA reads TGTGCCAGCAGTTTATACCCCGCGGGGGCCTTTAGCAATCAGCCCCAGCATTTT. It specifies CASSLYPAGAFSNQPQHF. The J gene is TRBJ1-5, the V gene TRBV27; tentative D call: TRBD1 (6 bases). This CDR3 spans 18 amino acids. The germline gives CDR1 MNHEY, CDR2 SMNVEV (reference sequence). Trimming shortened V by 1 base and J by 0 bases, and 16 bases separated the two germline ends.

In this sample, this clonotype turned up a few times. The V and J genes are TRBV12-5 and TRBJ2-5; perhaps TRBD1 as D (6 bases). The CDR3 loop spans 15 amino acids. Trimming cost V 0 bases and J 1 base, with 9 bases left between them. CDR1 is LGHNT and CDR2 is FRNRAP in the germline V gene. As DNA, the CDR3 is TGTGCTAGTGGTTTGGTAGGGGGTGGCCAAGAGACCCAGTACTTC. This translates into CASGLVGGGQETQYF.

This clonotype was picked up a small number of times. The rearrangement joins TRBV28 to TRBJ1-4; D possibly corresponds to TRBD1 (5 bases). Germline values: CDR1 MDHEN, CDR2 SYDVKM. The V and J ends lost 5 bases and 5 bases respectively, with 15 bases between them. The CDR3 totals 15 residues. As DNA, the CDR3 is TGTGCCAGCAGTGCAGGCGGTGGGGCCAATGAAAAACTGTTTTTT. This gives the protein CASSAGGGANEKLFF.

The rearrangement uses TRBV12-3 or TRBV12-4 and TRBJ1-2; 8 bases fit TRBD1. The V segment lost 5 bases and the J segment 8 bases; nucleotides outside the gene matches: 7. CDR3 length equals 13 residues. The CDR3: CASSGTGPSGYTF. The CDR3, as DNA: TGTGCCAGCAGTGGGACAGGACCTAGCGGCTACACCTTC.

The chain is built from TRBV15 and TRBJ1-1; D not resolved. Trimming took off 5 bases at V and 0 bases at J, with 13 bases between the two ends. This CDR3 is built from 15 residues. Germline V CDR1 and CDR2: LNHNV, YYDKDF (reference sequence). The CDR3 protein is CATSPRHVMNTEAFF. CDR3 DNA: TGTGCCACCAGCCCTCGACACGTTATGAACACTGAAGCTTTCTTT. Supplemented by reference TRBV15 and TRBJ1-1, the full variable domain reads DAMVIQNPRYQVTQFGKPVTLSCSQTLNHNVMYWYQQKSSQAPKLLFHYYDKDFNNEADTPDNFQSRRPNTSFCFLDIRSPGLGDTAMYLCATSPRHVMNTEAFFGQGTRLTVV.

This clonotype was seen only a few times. The CDR3 region is CASSLVGDGYGYTF. CDR3 DNA: TGTGCCAGCAGTTTAGTCGGTGATGGCTATGGCTACACCTTC. The chain has TRBV27 and TRBJ1-2, with D unresolved. There are 14 residues in the CDR3. Germline assignment: CDR1 MNHEY and CDR2 SMNVEV (reference sequence). The V end lost 2 bases, the J end lost 4 bases, and 11 bases lay between the germline ends.

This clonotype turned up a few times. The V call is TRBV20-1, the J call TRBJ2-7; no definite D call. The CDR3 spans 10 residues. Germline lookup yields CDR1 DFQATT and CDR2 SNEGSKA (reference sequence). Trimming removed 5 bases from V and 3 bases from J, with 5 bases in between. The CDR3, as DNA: TGCAGTGCTTGGCGCTACGAGCAGTACTTC. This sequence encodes CSAWRYEQYF.

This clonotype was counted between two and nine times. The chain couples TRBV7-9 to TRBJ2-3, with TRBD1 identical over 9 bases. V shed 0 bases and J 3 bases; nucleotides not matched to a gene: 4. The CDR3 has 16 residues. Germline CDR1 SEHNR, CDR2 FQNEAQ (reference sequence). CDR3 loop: CASSLAGTGTTDTQYF. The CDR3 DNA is TGTGCCAGCAGCTTAGCGGGGACAGGGACGACAGATACGCAGTATTTT.

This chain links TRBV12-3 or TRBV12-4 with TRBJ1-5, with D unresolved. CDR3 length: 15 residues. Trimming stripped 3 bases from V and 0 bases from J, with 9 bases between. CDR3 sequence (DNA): TGTGCCAGCAGTTTTAGCCGGGATAGCAATCAGCCCCAGCATTTT. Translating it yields CASSFSRDSNQPQHF.

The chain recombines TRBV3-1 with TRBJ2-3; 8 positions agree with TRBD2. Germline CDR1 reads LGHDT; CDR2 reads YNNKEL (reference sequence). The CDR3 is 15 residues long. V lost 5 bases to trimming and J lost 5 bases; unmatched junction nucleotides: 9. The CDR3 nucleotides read TGTGCCAGCAGCAGCCGGGGGGGAGTGAAAGATACGCAGTATTTT. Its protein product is CASSSRGGVKDTQYF.

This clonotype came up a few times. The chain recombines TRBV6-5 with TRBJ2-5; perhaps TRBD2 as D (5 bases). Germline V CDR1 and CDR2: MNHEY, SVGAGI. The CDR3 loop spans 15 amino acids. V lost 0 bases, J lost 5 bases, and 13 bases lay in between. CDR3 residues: CASSYSISSWETQYF. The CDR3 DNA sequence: TGTGCCAGCAGTTACTCGATCTCTAGCTGGGAGACCCAGTACTTC.

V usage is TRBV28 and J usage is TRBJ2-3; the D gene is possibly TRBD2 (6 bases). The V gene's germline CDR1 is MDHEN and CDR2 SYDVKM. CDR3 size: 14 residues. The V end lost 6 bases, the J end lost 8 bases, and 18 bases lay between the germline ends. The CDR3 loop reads CASSLTSSGSTQYF. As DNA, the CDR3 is TGTGCCAGCAGCCTGACTAGTTCAGGTTCTACGCAGTATTTT.

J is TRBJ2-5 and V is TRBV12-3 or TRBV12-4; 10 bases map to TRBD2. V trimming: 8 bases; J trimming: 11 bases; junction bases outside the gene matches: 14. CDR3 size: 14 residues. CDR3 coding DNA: TGTGCCAGCCGACCGGCAGCGGGAGGGACCAAGCAGTACTTC. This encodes CASRPAAGGTKQYF.

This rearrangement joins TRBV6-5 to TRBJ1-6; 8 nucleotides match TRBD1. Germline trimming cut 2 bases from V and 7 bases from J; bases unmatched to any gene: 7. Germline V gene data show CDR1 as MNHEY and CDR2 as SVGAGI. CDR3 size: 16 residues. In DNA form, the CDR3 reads TGTGCCAGCAGTTACACCAGGGGGCGCGGGAATTCACCCCTCCACTTT. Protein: CASSYTRGRGNSPLHF.

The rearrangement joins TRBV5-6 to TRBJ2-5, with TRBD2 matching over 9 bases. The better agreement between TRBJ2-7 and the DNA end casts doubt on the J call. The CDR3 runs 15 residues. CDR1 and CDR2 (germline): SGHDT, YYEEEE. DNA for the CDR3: TGTGCCAGCAGCTGGGAAACTAGCGGGCGCTACGAGCAGTACTTC. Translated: CASSWETSGRYEQYF.

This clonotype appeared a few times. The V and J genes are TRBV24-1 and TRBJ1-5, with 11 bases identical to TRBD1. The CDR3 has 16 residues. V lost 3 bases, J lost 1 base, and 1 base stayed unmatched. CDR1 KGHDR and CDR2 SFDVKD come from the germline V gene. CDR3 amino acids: CATSDGTGGSNQPQHF. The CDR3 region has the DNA TGTGCCACCAGTGATGGGACAGGGGGGAGCAATCAGCCCCAGCATTTT.